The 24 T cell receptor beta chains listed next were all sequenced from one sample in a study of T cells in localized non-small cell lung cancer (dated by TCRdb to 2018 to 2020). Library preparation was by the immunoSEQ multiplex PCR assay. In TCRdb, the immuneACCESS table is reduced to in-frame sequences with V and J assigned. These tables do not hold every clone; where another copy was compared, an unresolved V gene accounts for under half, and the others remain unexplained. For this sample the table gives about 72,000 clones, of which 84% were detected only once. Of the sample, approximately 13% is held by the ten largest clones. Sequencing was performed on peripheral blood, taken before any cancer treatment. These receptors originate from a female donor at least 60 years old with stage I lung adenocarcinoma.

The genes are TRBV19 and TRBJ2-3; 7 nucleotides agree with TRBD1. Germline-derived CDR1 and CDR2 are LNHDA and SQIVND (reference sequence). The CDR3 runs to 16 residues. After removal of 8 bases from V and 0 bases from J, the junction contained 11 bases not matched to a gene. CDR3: CASRGGQYLSTDTQYF. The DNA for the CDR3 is TGTGCCAGTCGAGGGGGACAGTACCTTAGCACAGATACGCAGTATTTT.

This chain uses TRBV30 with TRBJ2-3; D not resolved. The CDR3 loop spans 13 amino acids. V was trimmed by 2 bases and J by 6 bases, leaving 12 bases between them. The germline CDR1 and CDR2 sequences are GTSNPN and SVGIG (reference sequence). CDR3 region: CAWSPPPHDTQYF. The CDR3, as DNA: TGTGCCTGGAGTCCCCCCCCTCACGATACGCAGTATTTT.

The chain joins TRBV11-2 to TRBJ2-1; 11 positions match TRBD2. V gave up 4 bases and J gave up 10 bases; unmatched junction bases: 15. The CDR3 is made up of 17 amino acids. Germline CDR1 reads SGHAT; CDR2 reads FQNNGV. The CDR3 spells CASSSRVTSGTGREQFF. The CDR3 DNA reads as TGTGCCAGCAGCTCGCGAGTGACTAGCGGGACGGGCAGGGAGCAGTTCTTC.

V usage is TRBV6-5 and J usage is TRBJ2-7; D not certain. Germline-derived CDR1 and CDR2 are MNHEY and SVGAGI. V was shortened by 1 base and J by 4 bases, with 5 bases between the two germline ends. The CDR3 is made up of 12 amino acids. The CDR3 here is CASSYYGYEQYF. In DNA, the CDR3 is TGTGCCAGCAGTTACTATGGTTACGAGCAGTACTTC.

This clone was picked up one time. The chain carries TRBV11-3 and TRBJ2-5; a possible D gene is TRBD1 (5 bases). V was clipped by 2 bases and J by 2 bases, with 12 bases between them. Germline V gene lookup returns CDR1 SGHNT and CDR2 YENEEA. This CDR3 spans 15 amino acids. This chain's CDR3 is CASSLNLQGQETQYF. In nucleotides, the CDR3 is TGTGCCAGCAGCTTAAATTTGCAGGGACAAGAGACCCAGTACTTC. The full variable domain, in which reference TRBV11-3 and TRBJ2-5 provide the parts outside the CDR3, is EAGVVQSPRYKIIEKKQPVAFWCNPISGHNTLYWYLQNLGQGPELLIRYENEEAVDDSQLPKDRFSAERLKGVDSTLKIQPAELGDSAVYLCASSLNLQGQETQYFGPGTRLLVL.

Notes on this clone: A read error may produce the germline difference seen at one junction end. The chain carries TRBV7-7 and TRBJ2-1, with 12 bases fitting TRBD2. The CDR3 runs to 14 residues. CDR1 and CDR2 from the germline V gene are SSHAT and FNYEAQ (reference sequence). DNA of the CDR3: TGTGCTAGCAGCACTAGCGGGGGGAACAATGAGCAGTTCTTC. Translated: CASSTSGGNNEQFF.

CDR3 sequence: CACTRGLSTDTQYF. The CDR3 nucleotides are TGTGCCTGTACCAGGGGCCTTAGCACAGATACGCAGTATTTT. V and J are TRBV30 and TRBJ2-3, with D possibly being TRBD1 (6 bases). V was clipped by 6 bases and J by 0 bases, with 13 bases between them. Germline CDR1 is GTSNPN and CDR2 is SVGIG (reference sequence). This CDR3 has 14 amino acids.

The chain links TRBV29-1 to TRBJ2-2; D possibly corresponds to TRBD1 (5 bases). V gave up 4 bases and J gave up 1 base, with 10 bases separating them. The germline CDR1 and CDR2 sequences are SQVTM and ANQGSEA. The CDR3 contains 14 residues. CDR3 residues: CSVVGQMNTGELFF. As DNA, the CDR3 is TGCAGCGTTGTGGGGCAAATGAACACCGGGGAGCTGTTTTTT.

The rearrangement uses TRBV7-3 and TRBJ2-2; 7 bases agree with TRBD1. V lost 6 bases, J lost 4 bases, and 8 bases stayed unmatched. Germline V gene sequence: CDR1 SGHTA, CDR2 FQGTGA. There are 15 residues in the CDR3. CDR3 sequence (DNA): TGTGCCAGCAGGATCGGGACAGTGGGCACCGGGGAGCTGTTTTTT. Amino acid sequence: CASRIGTVGTGELFF.

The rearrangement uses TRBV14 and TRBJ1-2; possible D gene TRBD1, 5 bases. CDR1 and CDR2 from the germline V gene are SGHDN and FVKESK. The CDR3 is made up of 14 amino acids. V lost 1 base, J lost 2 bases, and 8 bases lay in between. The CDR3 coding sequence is TGTGCCAGCAGCCAAGTACCAGGGAACTATGGCTACACCTTC. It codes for CASSQVPGNYGYTF.

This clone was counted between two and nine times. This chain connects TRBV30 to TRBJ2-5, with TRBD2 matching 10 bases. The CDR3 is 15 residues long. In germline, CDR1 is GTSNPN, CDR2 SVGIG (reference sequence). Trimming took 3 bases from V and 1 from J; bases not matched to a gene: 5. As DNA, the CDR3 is TGTGCCTGGAGCTCTAGCGGGAGTTTCCAAGAGACCCAGTACTTC. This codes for CAWSSSGSFQETQYF. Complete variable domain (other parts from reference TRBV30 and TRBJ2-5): SQTIHQWPATLVQPVGSPLSLECTVEGTSNPNLYWYRQAAGRGLQLLFYSVGIGQISSEVPQNLSASRPQDRQFILSSKKLLLSDSGFYLCAWSSSGSFQETQYFGPGTRLLVL.

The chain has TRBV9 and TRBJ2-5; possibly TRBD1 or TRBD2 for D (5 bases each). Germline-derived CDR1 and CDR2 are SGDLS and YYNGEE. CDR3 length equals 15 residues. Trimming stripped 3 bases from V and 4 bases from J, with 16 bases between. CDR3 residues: CASSDRGPPSETQYF. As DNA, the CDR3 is TGTGCCAGCAGCGACCGGGGACCGCCGTCAGAGACCCAGTACTTC.

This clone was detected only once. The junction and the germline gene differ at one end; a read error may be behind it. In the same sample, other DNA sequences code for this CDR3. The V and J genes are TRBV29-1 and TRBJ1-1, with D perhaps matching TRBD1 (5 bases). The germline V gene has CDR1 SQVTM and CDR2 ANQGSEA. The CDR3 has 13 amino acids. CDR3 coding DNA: TGCAGCGTTGACCCGGGGACGGGAACTGAAGCCTTCTTT. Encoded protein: CSVDPGTGTEAFF.

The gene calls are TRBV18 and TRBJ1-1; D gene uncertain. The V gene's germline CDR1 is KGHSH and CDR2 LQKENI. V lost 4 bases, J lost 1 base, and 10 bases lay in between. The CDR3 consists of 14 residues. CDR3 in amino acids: CASSLGRGNTEAFF. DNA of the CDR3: TGTGCCAGCTCACTCGGGCGGGGGAACACTGAAGCTTTCTTT.

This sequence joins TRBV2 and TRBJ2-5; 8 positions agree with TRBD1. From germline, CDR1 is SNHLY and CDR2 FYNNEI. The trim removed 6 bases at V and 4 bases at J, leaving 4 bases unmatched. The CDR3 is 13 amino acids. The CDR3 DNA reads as TGTGCCAGCAGAGACAGGGGAGGAGAGACCCAGTACTTC. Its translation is CASRDRGGETQYF.

The CDR3 region is CASSLTSGSPETQYF. In nucleotides, the CDR3 is TGTGCCAGCAGCTTAACTAGCGGGAGTCCAGAGACCCAGTACTTC. The genes are TRBV7-2 and TRBJ2-5, with TRBD2 matching 11 bases. The CDR3 covers 15 residues. Per the germline V gene, CDR1 is SGHTA and CDR2 is FQGNSA. V shed 2 bases, J shed 4 bases, and the junction held 3 bases outside the gene matches.

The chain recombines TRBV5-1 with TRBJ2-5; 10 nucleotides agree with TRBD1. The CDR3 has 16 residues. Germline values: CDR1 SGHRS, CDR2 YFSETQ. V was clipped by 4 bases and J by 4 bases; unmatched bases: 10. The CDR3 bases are TGCGCCAGCAGCCAAATGGGACAGGGGTCCGGAGAGACCCAGTACTTC. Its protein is CASSQMGQGSGETQYF.

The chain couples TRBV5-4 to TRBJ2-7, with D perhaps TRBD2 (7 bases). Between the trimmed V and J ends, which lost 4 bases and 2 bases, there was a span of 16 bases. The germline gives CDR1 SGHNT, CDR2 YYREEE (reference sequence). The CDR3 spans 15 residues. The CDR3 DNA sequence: TGTGCCAGCAGCCCGGACGGGGGGCGAGCCTACGAGCAGTACTTC. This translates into CASSPDGGRAYEQYF.

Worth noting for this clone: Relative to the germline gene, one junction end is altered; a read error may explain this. The DNA for the CDR3 is TGTGCTAGCAGTCCGGGACCTTATAGCACAGATACGCAGTATTTT. Amino acids: CASSPGPYSTDTQYF. The chain has TRBV7-7 and TRBJ2-3, with D perhaps assigned TRBD1 or TRBD2 (5 bases each). Germline V gene data show CDR1 as SSHAT and CDR2 as FNYEAQ (reference sequence). This CDR3 spans 15 amino acids.

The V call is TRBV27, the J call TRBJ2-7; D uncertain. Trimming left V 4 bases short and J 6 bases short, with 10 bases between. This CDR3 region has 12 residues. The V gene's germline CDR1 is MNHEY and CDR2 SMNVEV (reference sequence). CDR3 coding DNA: TGTGCCAGCAGTTGGATATCCGGCGAGCAGTACTTC. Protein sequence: CASSWISGEQYF.

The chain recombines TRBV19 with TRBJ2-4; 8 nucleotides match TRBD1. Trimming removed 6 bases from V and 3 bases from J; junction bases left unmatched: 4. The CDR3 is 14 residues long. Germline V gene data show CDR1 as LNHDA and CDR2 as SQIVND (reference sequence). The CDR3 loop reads CASRNRGIKNIQYF. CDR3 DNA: TGTGCCAGTAGGAACAGGGGGATCAAAAACATTCAGTACTTC.

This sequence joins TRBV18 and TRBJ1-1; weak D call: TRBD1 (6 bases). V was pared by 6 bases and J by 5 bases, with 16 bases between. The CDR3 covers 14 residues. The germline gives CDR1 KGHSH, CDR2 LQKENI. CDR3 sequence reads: CASSWPGQGTEAFF. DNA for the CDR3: TGTGCCAGCTCGTGGCCGGGACAAGGGACTGAAGCTTTCTTT.

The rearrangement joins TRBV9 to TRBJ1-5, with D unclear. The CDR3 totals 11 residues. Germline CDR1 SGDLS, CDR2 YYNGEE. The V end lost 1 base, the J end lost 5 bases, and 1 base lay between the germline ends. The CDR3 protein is CASSVYQPQHF. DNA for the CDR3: TGTGCCAGCAGCGTATATCAGCCCCAGCATTTT. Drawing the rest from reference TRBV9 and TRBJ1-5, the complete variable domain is DSGVTQTPKHLITATGQRVTLRCSPRSGDLSVYWYQQSLDQGLQFLIQYYNGEERAKGNILERFSAQQFPDLHSELNLSSLELGDSALYFCASSVYQPQHFGDGTRLSIL.

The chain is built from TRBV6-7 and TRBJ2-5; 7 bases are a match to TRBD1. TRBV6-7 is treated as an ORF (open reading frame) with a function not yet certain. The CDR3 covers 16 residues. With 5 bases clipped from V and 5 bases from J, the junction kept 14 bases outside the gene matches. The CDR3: CASSRKGGRIDETQYF. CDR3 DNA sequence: TGTGCCAGCAGTAGGAAAGGGGGCCGCATTGATGAGACCCAGTACTTC.